This entry lists 22 T cell receptor beta chains sequenced from one sample in a study of blood T cells in healthy people across ages. A J-beta primer mix and a sample-barcoded 5' primer were used in a second PCR of about 6 to 12 cycles. TCRdb redid the calling of the 5' RACE reads with MiXCR, one entry per CDR3 protein. The data show about 1,800,000 distinct CDR3 sequences, approximately 30% seen once. The specimen sequenced was blood. All receptors come from a woman aged 25 to 39 in good health.

This chain connects TRBV5-1 to TRBJ1-6; possible D gene TRBD1, 5 bases. The germline CDR1 and CDR2 sequences are SGHRS and YFSETQ. V was shortened by 7 bases and J by 7 bases, with 15 bases between the two germline ends. The CDR3 runs to 14 residues. CDR3 sequence: CASQRDGANSPLHF. The CDR3 DNA is TGCGCCAGCCAGAGGGACGGAGCCAATTCACCCCTCCACTTT.

This clonotype has a count of ten or more. The chain employs TRBV20-1 and TRBJ2-1; 8 nucleotides match TRBD1. The CDR3 totals 19 residues. V lost 6 bases, J lost 8 bases, and 27 bases stayed unmatched. Germline-derived CDR1 and CDR2 are DFQATT and SNEGSKA (reference sequence). CDR3 coding DNA: TGCAGTGCCAGTTGGGACAGGAGAGGGATCGTAGGAGGGGGCGATGAGCAGTTCTTC. It specifies CSASWDRRGIVGGGDEQFF.

This clonotype turned up a few times. V is TRBV10-3 and J is TRBJ1-1, with 7 bases aligning to TRBD1. This CDR3 is 16 amino acids long. CDR1 is ENHRY and CDR2 is SYGVKD in the germline V gene. V lost 0 bases, J lost 9 bases, and 13 bases stayed unmatched. The CDR3 sequence is CAISESGRQGFTKAFF. The CDR3 DNA reads TGTGCCATCAGTGAGTCAGGAAGACAGGGATTTACAAAAGCTTTCTTT.

The sample holds many counts of this clonotype. The gene calls are TRBV3-1 and TRBJ2-2, with a tentative D call TRBD1 (6 bases). Germline assignment: CDR1 LGHDT and CDR2 YNNKEL (reference sequence). The CDR3 is made up of 12 amino acids. V lost 6 bases and J lost 5, with 7 bases in between. The CDR3 region is CASSQGTGELFF. CDR3 sequence (DNA): TGTGCCAGCAGTCAGGGGACCGGGGAGCTGTTTTTT.

This clonotype was seen repeatedly, ten times or more. The chain carries TRBV7-9 and TRBJ2-5; 12 bases are a match to TRBD2. The germline gives CDR1 SEHNR, CDR2 FQNEAQ (reference sequence). The CDR3 loop spans 15 amino acids. V dropped 5 bases and J dropped 1; count of bases not matched to a gene: 2. In nucleotides, the CDR3 is TGTGCCAGCAGCCGACTAGCGGGAGTCCAAGAGACCCAGTACTTC. As protein: CASSRLAGVQETQYF.

The V and J genes are TRBV2 and TRBJ2-1; D is ambiguous. CDR1 is SNHLY and CDR2 is FYNNEI in the germline V gene. V dropped 1 base and J dropped 10 bases, with 14 bases sitting between them. There are 14 residues in the CDR3. CDR3 in amino acids: CASSEGFLRREQFF. The CDR3 bases are TGTGCCAGCAGTGAAGGCTTTTTAAGGCGGGAGCAGTTCTTC.

This clonotype was picked up one time. One junction end disagrees with the germline gene, perhaps due to a read error. The rearrangement joins TRBV6-1 to TRBJ2-3, with TRBD2 matching 11 bases. Germline-derived CDR1 and CDR2 are MNHNS and SASEGT. The CDR3 consists of 17 residues. The CDR3 reads CASSAPLAGGRTGTQYF. The CDR3 DNA reads as TGTGCCAGCAGTGCCCCTTTAGCGGGGGGGCGTACAGGTACGCAGTATTTT.

This clonotype was seen repeatedly, ten times or more. The chain has TRBV29-1 and TRBJ1-2; D is ambiguous. The germline V gene has CDR1 SQVTM and CDR2 ANQGSEA. The CDR3 contains 12 residues. The germline V and J ends were trimmed by 6 bases and 0 bases, with 8 bases remaining between them. CDR3 sequence (DNA): TGCAGCGTCGTTGTATCTAACTATGGCTACACCTTC. Amino acid sequence: CSVVVSNYGYTF.

V and J are TRBV7-3 and TRBJ2-4; D is perhaps TRBD2 (6 bases). CDR1 is SGHTA and CDR2 is FQGTGA in the germline V gene. V lost 3 bases, J lost 13 bases, and 22 bases lay in between. CDR3 length: 15 amino acids. The CDR3 here is CASSLSGTYYNEQYF. CDR3 sequence (DNA): TGTGCCAGCAGCTTGTCCGGGACTTACTACAATGAGCAGTACTTC. The full variable domain, in which reference TRBV7-3 and TRBJ2-4 provide the parts outside the CDR3, is GAGVSQTPSNKVTEKGKYVELRCDPISGHTALYWYRQSLGQGPEFLIYFQGTGAADDSGLPNDRFFAVRPEGSVSTLKIQRTERGDSAVYLCASSLSGTYYNEQYFGAGTRLSVL.

The chain recombines TRBV6-5 with TRBJ2-5, with a possible D match to TRBD2 (6 bases). This CDR3 is built from 21 residues. The V gene's germline CDR1 is MNHEY and CDR2 SVGAGI. The V gene lost 7 bases and the J gene lost 2 bases, with 35 bases spanning the gap. The CDR3 is CASTSQPYARERIDWQETQYF. In nucleotides, the CDR3 is TGTGCCAGCACTTCCCAACCATATGCTCGGGAGCGGATAGACTGGCAAGAGACCCAGTACTTC.

Notes on this clonotype: A read error may explain this, as a much larger clone is one base away. The genes are TRBV28 and TRBJ1-2, with D unclear. CDR1 is MDHEN and CDR2 is SYDVKM in the germline V gene. The CDR3 totals 16 residues. CDR3 residues: CTSSFSARESNYGYTF. The CDR3 DNA is TGTACCAGCAGTTTTAGTGCGAGGGAATCTAACTATGGCTACACCTTC.

There are a few counts of this clonotype. The chain recombines TRBV7-2 with TRBJ2-7; weak D call: TRBD2 (6 bases). V lost 4 bases and J 2 bases, leaving 27 bases between the germline ends. Germline V CDR1 and CDR2: SGHTA, FQGNSA. The CDR3 has 19 residues. The CDR3 loop reads CASSSPTSGLTPDPYEQYF. The CDR3 DNA sequence: TGTGCCAGCAGCTCTCCCACCTCGGGACTGACGCCAGACCCCTACGAGCAGTACTTC.

The chain combines TRBV7-2 with TRBJ1-4; 8 positions agree with TRBD1. The germline V gene has CDR1 SGHTA and CDR2 FQGNSA. Losses at the gene ends were 2 bases for V and 3 bases for J; bases not matched to a gene: 2. The CDR3 has 15 residues. CDR3 in DNA: TGTGCCAGCAGCTTAAGGGACAGGTCTAATGAAAAACTGTTTTTT. Translated: CASSLRDRSNEKLFF.

This chain uses TRBV24-1 with TRBJ2-3; 7 bases line up with TRBD2. Germline V lookup: CDR1 KGHDR, CDR2 SFDVKD. J was trimmed by 6 bases and V by 9 bases; bases with no gene match: 11. The CDR3 totals 14 residues. CDR3 region: CATGTSSGTDTQYF. In nucleotides, the CDR3 is TGTGCCACCGGGACCTCTAGCGGTACCGATACGCAGTATTTT.

This clonotype was picked up a small number of times. An end of the junction does not agree with germline; a read error may underlie this. The CDR3 region is CASSLSRRLGDSGANVLTF. CDR3 DNA sequence: TGTGCCAGTAGCTTATCGCGGAGACTAGGGGATTCTGGGGCCAACGTCCTGACTTTC. This chain uses TRBV7-9 with TRBJ2-6; the D gene is possibly TRBD2 (6 bases). The CDR3 sequence is 19 residues long. Germline loops: CDR1 SEHNR, CDR2 FQNEAQ (reference sequence).

This clonotype occurred many times. The chain uses TRBV7-8 and TRBJ2-1, with D perhaps matching TRBD1 (6 bases). Trimming took off 5 bases at V and 5 bases at J, with 16 bases between the two ends. Germline CDR1 reads SGHVS; CDR2 reads FQNEAQ. The CDR3 has 15 residues. The CDR3 DNA sequence: TGTGCCAGCAGCCAAGACAGGACAGTTAACAATGAGCAGTTCTTC. It codes for CASSQDRTVNNEQFF. Filled out from reference TRBV7-8 and TRBJ2-1, the complete variable domain reads GAGVSQSPRYKVAKRGQDVALRCDPISGHVSLFWYQQALGQGPEFLTYFQNEAQLDKSGLPSDRFFAERPEGSVSTLKIQRTQQEDSAVYLCASSQDRTVNNEQFFGPGTRLTVL.

The chain uses TRBV6-5 and TRBJ1-5; 7 nucleotides agree with TRBD1. Per the germline V gene, CDR1 is MNHEY and CDR2 is SVGAGI. Trimming cost V 4 bases and J 6 bases; bases outside gene matches: 9. This CDR3 comprises 15 residues. CDR3 bases: TGTGCCAGCAGTTCACAGGGGAGGAAGAGTCAGCCCCAGCATTTT. It is translated as CASSSQGRKSQPQHF.

This chain joins TRBV5-1 and TRBJ2-2; D is undetermined. V lost 7 bases to trimming and J lost 5 bases, with 12 bases between them. Germline loops: CDR1 SGHRS, CDR2 YFSETQ. CDR3 length: 13 amino acids. CDR3: CASESPMTGELFF. CDR3 coding DNA: TGCGCCAGCGAGTCCCCAATGACCGGGGAGCTGTTTTTT. The whole variable domain, filled in from reference TRBV5-1 and TRBJ2-2, reads KAGVTQTPRYLIKTRGQQVTLSCSPISGHRSVSWYQQTPGQGLQFLFEYFSETQRNKGNFPGRFSGRQFSNSRSEMNVSTLELGDSALYLCASESPMTGELFFGEGSRLTVL.

In this sample, this clonotype turned up a few times. The chain uses TRBV9 and TRBJ1-6, with D unresolved. The length of the CDR3 is 13 residues. In germline, CDR1 is SGDLS, CDR2 YYNGEE. Trimming pared 0 bases from V and 11 bases from J, leaving 9 bases between. CDR3 in amino acids: CASSVVEGAPLHF. The CDR3 region has the DNA TGTGCCAGCAGCGTAGTTGAGGGAGCACCCCTCCACTTT.

This clonotype was detected only a few times. The genes are TRBV5-6 and TRBJ2-1; D perhaps matches TRBD2 (6 bases). Trimming shortened V by 2 bases and J by 2 bases, and 14 bases separated the two germline ends. CDR1 is SGHDT and CDR2 is YYEEEE in the germline V gene. The CDR3 has 16 residues. The DNA of the CDR3 is TGTGCCAGCAGCTTCGGGGGAACCCTCCCCTACAATGAGCAGTTCTTC. Translating gives CASSFGGTLPYNEQFF.

The gene calls are TRBV6-6 and TRBJ2-1; D might be TRBD1 or TRBD2, each matching 6 bases. Between the trimmed V and J ends, which lost 5 bases and 8 bases, there was a span of 22 bases. Germline V gives CDR1 MNHNY, CDR2 SVGAGI (reference sequence). The CDR3 totals 16 residues. Here the CDR3 DNA reads TGTGCCAGCAGTAACGGGTGGGGGCGGGAACGTCATGAGCAGTTCTTC. Protein sequence: CASSNGWGRERHEQFF.

This clonotype occurred many times. The J gene is TRBJ2-1, the V gene TRBV7-2; 13 nucleotides match TRBD2. Germline V gene sequence: CDR1 SGHTA, CDR2 FQGNSA. V lost 5 bases to trimming and J lost 10 bases; unmatched junction nucleotides: 8. The CDR3 spans 15 residues. CDR3 sequence (DNA): TGTGCCAGCAGCCTCGGACTAGCGGGGGCGGGAGAGCAGTTCTTC. Residues: CASSLGLAGAGEQFF.